One sample yielded the 3 T cell receptor beta chains listed below, sequenced in a study of shared clonotypes between healthy human individuals. Measured with immunoSEQ multiplex PCR; TCRdb has only the in-frame clones, and not every one. Seen here are over a million clones, roughly 75% observed once, and the top ten hold roughly 1.5%. The sequenced sample was memory CD4+ T cells sorted from blood. Subset of the sample: CD45RA-negative fraction. The receptors shown here come from a man aged 18 to 29 in good health.

In the case of this clone: Other DNA sequences from this sample encode an identical CDR3 as well. V usage is TRBV6-1 and J usage is TRBJ2-1, with unresolved D. V was cut by 4 bases and J by 5 bases, with 3 bases left in between. The CDR3 is 11 amino acids. Germline lookup yields CDR1 MNHNS and CDR2 SASEGT. CDR3 loop: CASSGHNEQFF. The CDR3 nucleotides are TGTGCCAGCAGTGGACACAATGAGCAGTTCTTC.

This clone was detected once. Here the CDR3 DNA reads TGTGCCAGCAGTGAAGCGGGGGGCTTTCTCGGCGAGCAGTACTTC. It translates to CASSEAGGFLGEQYF. The V and J genes are TRBV6-1 and TRBJ2-7, with D tentatively TRBD1 or TRBD2 (6 bases each). V lost 0 bases and J lost 6, with 15 bases in between. There are 15 residues in the CDR3. CDR1 and CDR2 (germline): MNHNS, SASEGT.

The rearrangement uses TRBV18 and TRBJ2-7; 8 bases are a match to TRBD1. The CDR3 runs to 17 residues. V trimming: 5 bases; J trimming: 0 bases; junction bases outside the gene matches: 12. Germline V gene lookup returns CDR1 KGHSH and CDR2 LQKENI. The CDR3 sequence: CASSSRRQDRDSYEQYF. The CDR3 DNA follows: TGTGCCAGCTCATCTAGACGACAGGACAGGGACTCCTACGAGCAGTACTTC.